These T cell receptor beta chains were read from a single sample in a study of early T cells in non-severe SARS-CoV-2 infection. TCRdb itself ran the 5' RACE reads through MiXCR, one entry per CDR3 protein. Of approximately 60,000 distinct CDR3 sequences listed, approximately 12% are singletons. Sequenced sample: whole blood. These receptors were taken from an adult who was a healthcare worker with PCR-confirmed SARS-CoV-2 infection or an uninfected control (not recorded which). The CDR3 runs from the conserved cysteine through the conserved F or W. Fields, in order: D gene, clone size, J gene, V gene, CDR3 DNA, CDR3 protein. A D gene is named only where the DNA matches it firmly. The size entry is marked missing in some rows and otherwise reads once, few, many or a size class.

d_gene: -
abundance: few
j_gene: TRBJ2-7
v_gene: TRBV11-2
CDR3nt: TGTGCCAGCAGCATAGACGGACACCCCTACGAGCAGTACTTC
CDR3aa: CASSIDGHPYEQYF

d_gene: -
abundance: -
j_gene: TRBJ1-2
v_gene: TRBV30
CDR3nt: TGTGCCTGGAATTCCTTAAGGAACTATGGCTACACCTTC
CDR3aa: CAWNSLRNYGYTF

d_gene: TRBD2
abundance: few
j_gene: TRBJ2-1
v_gene: TRBV12-3/TRBV12-4
CDR3nt: TGTGCCAGCAGTTTAGAACTAGCGGGGGACCTGAACAATGAGCAGTTCTTC
CDR3aa: CASSLELAGDLNNEQFF

d_gene: TRBD2
abundance: many
j_gene: TRBJ2-5
v_gene: TRBV5-5
CDR3nt: TGTGCCAGCAGCGGGACTAGCGGGGGCAAGACCCAGTACTTC
CDR3aa: CASSGTSGGKTQYF

d_gene: TRBD1
abundance: -
j_gene: TRBJ1-2
v_gene: TRBV12-5
CDR3nt: TGTGCTAGTGGTTTGGTACTCGGGCAGGGACAGGACTATGGCTACACCTTC
CDR3aa: CASGLVLGQGQDYGYTF

d_gene: TRBD1
abundance: many
j_gene: TRBJ2-5
v_gene: TRBV11-2
CDR3nt: TGTGCCAGCAGCCAGGACAGGGGGCTGCGGGAGACCCAGTACTTC
CDR3aa: CASSQDRGLRETQYF

d_gene: TRBD1
abundance: many
j_gene: TRBJ1-2
v_gene: TRBV10-3
CDR3nt: TGTGCCATCGACGACAGGGATGGTGGCTACACCTTC
CDR3aa: CAIDDRDGGYTF

d_gene: -
abundance: -
j_gene: TRBJ2-7
v_gene: TRBV14
CDR3nt: TGTGCCAGCAGCCAAGGCTCCTCATACGAGCAGTACTTC
CDR3aa: CASSQGSSYEQYF

d_gene: TRBD1
abundance: few
j_gene: TRBJ2-3
v_gene: TRBV7-9
CDR3nt: TGTGCCAGCAGTTCACAGGGGCCTAGCACAGATACGCAGTATTTT
CDR3aa: CASSSQGPSTDTQYF

d_gene: -
abundance: few
j_gene: TRBJ2-7
v_gene: TRBV7-2
CDR3nt: TGTGCCAGCAGCACCCTTAGCGGTCGGTCCTACGAGCAGTACTTC
CDR3aa: CASSTLSGRSYEQYF

d_gene: -
abundance: many
j_gene: TRBJ2-3
v_gene: TRBV4-1
CDR3nt: TGCGCCAGCAGCGGTGCTCGGACCACCCCCGTCAGGCTCACAGATACGCAGTATTTT
CDR3aa: CASSGARTTPVRLTDTQYF

d_gene: -
abundance: many
j_gene: TRBJ2-2
v_gene: TRBV19
CDR3nt: TGTGCCAGTAGTACAGGTTTATCGAACACCGGGGAGCTGTTTTTT
CDR3aa: CASSTGLSNTGELFF

d_gene: TRBD2
abundance: -
j_gene: TRBJ2-1
v_gene: TRBV20-1
CDR3nt: TGCAGTGCTAGTGGTCGGGCGGGGGATATCAATGAGCAGTTCTTC
CDR3aa: CSASGRAGDINEQFF

d_gene: -
abundance: few
j_gene: TRBJ2-1
v_gene: TRBV7-9
CDR3nt: TGTGCCAGCAGCGGAGAAAGGGGGGCCTCCTACAATGAGCAGTTCTTC
CDR3aa: CASSGERGASYNEQFF

d_gene: -
abundance: few
j_gene: TRBJ1-4
v_gene: TRBV6-5
CDR3nt: TGTGCCAGCAGTTACGGCGAGTGGAAAAAACTGTTTTTT
CDR3aa: CASSYGEWKKLFF

d_gene: -
abundance: -
j_gene: TRBJ1-5
v_gene: TRBV29-1
CDR3nt: TGCAGCGCTGTGCTCACCGGTGGACAGCCCCAGCATTTT
CDR3aa: CSAVLTGGQPQHF

d_gene: -
abundance: -
j_gene: TRBJ1-1
v_gene: TRBV7-9
CDR3nt: TGTGCCAGCAGCTTTGGAGGGCTGACTGAAGCTTTCTTT
CDR3aa: CASSFGGLTEAFF

d_gene: -
abundance: many
j_gene: TRBJ2-1
v_gene: TRBV7-2
CDR3nt: TGTGCCAGCAGCTTAGCCGGGCCTGACTATTTGCGGGGTTACAATGAGCAGTTCTTC
CDR3aa: CASSLAGPDYLRGYNEQFF

d_gene: -
abundance: -
j_gene: TRBJ2-4
v_gene: TRBV2
CDR3nt: TGTGCCAGCAGGGGGGACCCCAGAGTCCAGTACTTC
CDR3aa: CASRGDPRVQYF

d_gene: TRBD1
abundance: -
j_gene: TRBJ2-1
v_gene: TRBV11-3
CDR3nt: TGTGCCAGCAGCCCCACCCCGGGACAGGAGACTGAGCAGTTCTTC
CDR3aa: CASSPTPGQETEQFF

d_gene: TRBD1
abundance: few
j_gene: TRBJ1-1
v_gene: TRBV5-6
CDR3nt: TGTGCCAGCAGCTCTCTCCGGGACAGAAAAGAAGCTTTCTTT
CDR3aa: CASSSLRDRKEAFF

d_gene: TRBD1
abundance: few
j_gene: TRBJ1-5
v_gene: TRBV27
CDR3nt: TGTGCCAGCAGTCCTAGTTTTGGGACAGGGGTCAATCAGCCCCAGCATTTT
CDR3aa: CASSPSFGTGVNQPQHF

d_gene: -
abundance: many
j_gene: TRBJ2-1
v_gene: TRBV3-1
CDR3nt: TGTGCCAGCAGCCAAGACGTGGGGACGACCTCCTACAATGAGCAGTTCTTC
CDR3aa: CASSQDVGTTSYNEQFF

d_gene: TRBD2
abundance: -
j_gene: TRBJ2-5
v_gene: TRBV3-1
CDR3nt: TGTGCCAGCAGCCAAGTCGAGCGGGGGAGCTTTTGGGGAGAGACCCAGTACTTC
CDR3aa: CASSQVERGSFWGETQYF

d_gene: TRBD2
abundance: few
j_gene: TRBJ2-3
v_gene: TRBV20-1
CDR3nt: TGCAGTGCTGGGACTAGCGGGGGGGTTAGAGATACGCAGTATTTT
CDR3aa: CSAGTSGGVRDTQYF

d_gene: -
abundance: few
j_gene: TRBJ1-6
v_gene: TRBV20-1
CDR3nt: TGCAGTGCTGGTCAATACAGGGCGGGGAATTCACCCCTCCACTTT
CDR3aa: CSAGQYRAGNSPLHF

d_gene: -
abundance: few
j_gene: TRBJ2-1
v_gene: TRBV19
CDR3nt: TGTGCCACTAGGGGGAGCAGGGTGTCCGGTGAGCAGTTCTTC
CDR3aa: CATRGSRVSGEQFF

d_gene: -
abundance: many
j_gene: TRBJ2-2
v_gene: TRBV24-1
CDR3nt: TGTGCCACCAGTGACCCGCGGGCCCAATTCGGGGAGCTGTTTTTT
CDR3aa: CATSDPRAQFGELFF

d_gene: -
abundance: -
j_gene: TRBJ2-7
v_gene: TRBV14
CDR3nt: TGTGCCAGCAGCCTTCGCAGTTCGGGGGGCAACTACGAGCAGTACTTC
CDR3aa: CASSLRSSGGNYEQYF